The 10 T cell receptor beta chains presented below share a single source sample, sequenced in a study of T cell repertoires in cytomegalovirus infection. TCRdb processed the reads anew with MiXCR; each CDR3 protein has one entry. The table lists 510,000 or so distinct CDR3 sequences, approximately 26% of them singletons. The sequencing sample was made of PBMCs. These receptor sequences come from a human donor in good health (CMV status not recorded). Some clones in this sample may be carry-over from other donors' samples.

V usage is TRBV24-1 and J usage is TRBJ1-2, with 8 bases lining up with TRBD1. CDR3 length: 15 residues. With 3 bases clipped from V and 3 bases from J, the junction kept 5 bases outside the gene matches. The germline V gene has CDR1 KGHDR and CDR2 SFDVKD. The CDR3 DNA reads TGTGCCACCAGTGATCGGATGACAGGGGACTATGGCTACACCTTC. It translates to CATSDRMTGDYGYTF.

This rearrangement joins TRBV7-3 to TRBJ2-1; 8 bases line up with TRBD2. CDR3 size: 18 residues. The germline CDR1 and CDR2 sequences are SGHTA and FQGTGA. Trimming took 5 bases from V and 4 from J; bases not matched to a gene: 16. CDR3 loop: CASSPKGGGLALYNEQFF. CDR3 nucleotides: TGTGCCAGCAGCCCGAAAGGGGGTGGACTAGCCTTATACAATGAGCAGTTCTTC.

This clonotype was counted ten times or more. The chain carries TRBV7-2 and TRBJ2-1; TRBD1 might be the D (5 bases). The germline CDR1 and CDR2 sequences are SGHTA and FQGNSA. The CDR3 is 16 residues long. The V gene lost 5 bases and the J gene lost 4 bases, with 18 bases spanning the gap. CDR3 residues: CASSKLTGRAYNEQFF. The CDR3 nucleotides are TGTGCCAGCAGCAAGCTAACAGGCCGCGCTTACAATGAGCAGTTCTTC. Together with reference TRBV7-2 and TRBJ2-1, the CDR3 gives the full variable domain: GAGVSQSPSNKVTEKGKDVELRCDPISGHTALYWYRQSLGQGLEFLIYFQGNSAPDKSGLPSDRFSAERTGGSVSTLTIQRTQQEDSAVYLCASSKLTGRAYNEQFFGPGTRLTVL.

This clonotype was recorded a few times. The chain has TRBV4-3 and TRBJ2-5; 9 positions agree with TRBD2. The CDR3 has 16 amino acids. The germline V gene encodes CDR1 LGHNA and CDR2 YSLEER. V lost 4 bases, J lost 4 bases, and 10 bases stayed unmatched. The CDR3 sequence: CASSRLAGYTLETQYF. In nucleotides, the CDR3 is TGCGCCAGCAGCCGCCTAGCGGGGTATACTTTAGAGACCCAGTACTTC.

This clonotype appeared a few times. This chain uses TRBV6-2 or TRBV6-3 with TRBJ2-2; no reliable D call. Trimming pared 4 bases from V and 1 base from J, leaving 7 bases between. This CDR3 comprises 14 residues. The V gene's germline CDR1 is MNHEY and CDR2 SVGEGT. As DNA, the CDR3 is TGTGCCAGCAGTTCTCAGAAGAACACCGGGGAGCTGTTTTTT. Translated: CASSSQKNTGELFF.

This clonotype was seen ten or more times. This rearrangement joins TRBV7-9 to TRBJ2-5; perhaps TRBD2 as D (7 bases). The ends were cut back, 1 base at V and 6 bases at J, with 15 bases in the middle. This CDR3 is 15 amino acids long. The germline gives CDR1 SEHNR, CDR2 FQNEAQ (reference sequence). As DNA, the CDR3 is TGTGCCAGCAGCTTAGGCGAGGGGGGGCGGAAGACCCAGTACTTC. The encoded protein is CASSLGEGGRKTQYF.

This chain joins TRBV6-6 and TRBJ2-7; 11 bases agree with TRBD2. Germline V CDR1 and CDR2: MNHNY, SVGAGI (reference sequence). The CDR3 covers 18 residues. V shed 6 bases, J shed 4 bases, and the junction held 17 bases outside the gene matches. CDR3 DNA: TGTGCCAGCAGGAAAGGGGAGATAGCGGGAGGGCCTACATACGAGCAGTACTTC. Translation: CASRKGEIAGGPTYEQYF.

This clonotype has a count of ten or more. The V call is TRBV7-6, the J call TRBJ2-5; no definite D call. CDR3 size: 16 residues. V lost 1 base and J lost 5, with 17 bases in between. Germline CDR1 reads SGHVS; CDR2 reads FNYEAQ. CDR3 sequence: CASSLVVGINSETQYF. CDR3 DNA sequence: TGTGCCAGCAGCTTAGTTGTCGGAATCAATAGCGAGACCCAGTACTTC.

This clonotype showed up just a few times. The conserved closing phenylalanine or tryptophan is absent in this CDR3, likely reflecting a read error. This chain links TRBV19 with TRBJ1-5, with 7 nucleotides matching TRBD1. This CDR3 has 16 amino acids. The ends lost 3 bases at V and 5 bases at J; junction bases unmatched: 10. The V gene's germline CDR1 is LNHDA and CDR2 SQIVND (reference sequence). The chain's CDR3 is CASSMSGGDGHQPQHV. In DNA form, the CDR3 reads TGTGCCAGTAGTATGTCAGGGGGTGATGGCCATCAGCCCCAGCATGTT.

The table lists this clonotype with many counts. J is TRBJ1-1 and V is TRBV11-3, with D uncertain. The CDR3 consists of 15 residues. In germline, CDR1 is SGHNT, CDR2 YENEEA. V dropped 5 bases and J dropped 0 bases, with 13 bases sitting between them. CDR3 bases: TGTGCCAGCAGCCCTCTAGGCTCGATGAACACTGAAGCTTTCTTT. This sequence encodes CASSPLGSMNTEAFF.